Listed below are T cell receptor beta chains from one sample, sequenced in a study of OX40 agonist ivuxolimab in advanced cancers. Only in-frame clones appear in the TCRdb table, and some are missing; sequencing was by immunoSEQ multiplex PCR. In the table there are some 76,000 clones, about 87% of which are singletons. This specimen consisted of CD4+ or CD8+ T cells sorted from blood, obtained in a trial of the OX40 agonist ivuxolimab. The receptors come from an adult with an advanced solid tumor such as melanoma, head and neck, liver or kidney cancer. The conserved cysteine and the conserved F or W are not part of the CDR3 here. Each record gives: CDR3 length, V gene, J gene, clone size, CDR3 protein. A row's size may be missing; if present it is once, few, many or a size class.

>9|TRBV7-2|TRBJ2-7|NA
ASSLAGEQY
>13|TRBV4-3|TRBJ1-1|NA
ASSQDNRGNTEAF
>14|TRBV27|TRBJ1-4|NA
ASSSQQGALFEKLF
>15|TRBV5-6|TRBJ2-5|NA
ASSLVAAGDFQETQY
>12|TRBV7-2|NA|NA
ASSVTPGTYEQY
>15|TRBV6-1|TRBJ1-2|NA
ASSEEGGGRANYGYT
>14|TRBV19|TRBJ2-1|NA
ASSIVRLAGYNEQF
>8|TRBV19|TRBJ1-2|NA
ASGRDRYT
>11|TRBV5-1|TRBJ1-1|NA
ASSLDRYTEAF
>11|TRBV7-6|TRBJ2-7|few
ASSPSRGYEQY
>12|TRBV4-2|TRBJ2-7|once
ASSQETGMYEQY
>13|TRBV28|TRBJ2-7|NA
ASSLRVGGGYEQY
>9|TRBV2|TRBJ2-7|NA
ASSSDYEQY
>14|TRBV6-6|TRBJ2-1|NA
ASSLTTESSYNEQF
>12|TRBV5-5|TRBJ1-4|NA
ASSLGHRNEKLF
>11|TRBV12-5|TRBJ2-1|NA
ASGSTLHNEQF
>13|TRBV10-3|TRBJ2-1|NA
AISPTGYPMGEQF
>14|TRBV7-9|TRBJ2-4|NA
ASTQRELLAKNIQY
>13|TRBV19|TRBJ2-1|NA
ASSLGGISYNEQF
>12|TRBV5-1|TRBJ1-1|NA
ASSHPGQYTEAF
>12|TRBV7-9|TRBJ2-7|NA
ASSLVLNQYEQY
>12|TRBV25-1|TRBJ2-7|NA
ASSEGDSRYEQY
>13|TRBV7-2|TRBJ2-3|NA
ASSLTGGSTDTQY
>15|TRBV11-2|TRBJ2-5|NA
ASSRRFGRGREETQY
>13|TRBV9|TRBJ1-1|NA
ASSVDGTRGTEAF
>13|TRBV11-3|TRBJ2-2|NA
ASSAGGRSTGELF
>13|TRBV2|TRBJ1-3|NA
ASRWTGDTGNTIY
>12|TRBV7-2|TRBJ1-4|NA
ASSLRATNEKLF
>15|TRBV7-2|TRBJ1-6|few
ASSLLGVRSGNSPLH
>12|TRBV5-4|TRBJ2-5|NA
ASSRGQGQETQY
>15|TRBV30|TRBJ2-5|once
AWSVGTSGGFGETQY
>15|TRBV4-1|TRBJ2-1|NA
ASSQDFGGGRVSEQF
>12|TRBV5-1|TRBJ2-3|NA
ASSSGWEGDTQY
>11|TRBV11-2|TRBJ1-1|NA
ASSPGWGTEAF
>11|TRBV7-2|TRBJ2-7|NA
ASSLFGPYEQY
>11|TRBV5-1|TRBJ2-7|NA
ASSTLTGDSQY
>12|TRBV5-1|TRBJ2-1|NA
ASSSGLVVHEQF
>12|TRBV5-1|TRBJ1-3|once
ASSSGGSGNTIY
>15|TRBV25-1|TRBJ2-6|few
ASSEGQGHAGANVLT
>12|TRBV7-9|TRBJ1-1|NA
ASSYSGGVTEAF
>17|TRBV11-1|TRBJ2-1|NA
ASGNWEADGTSGYNEQF
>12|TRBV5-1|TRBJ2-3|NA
ASSTGQPTDTQY
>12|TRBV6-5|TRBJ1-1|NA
ASSSPSPNTEAF
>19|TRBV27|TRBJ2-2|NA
ASSAYRTGTYSPRHTGELF
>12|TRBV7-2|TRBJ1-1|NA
ASSLWAGDTEAF